The 29 T cell receptor beta chains reported below all come from one sample, sequenced in a study of T-cell memory formation after mild COVID-19. TCRdb processed the 5' RACE reads anew with MiXCR; each CDR3 protein has one entry. The repertoire holds about 340,000 distinct CDR3 sequences, with less than 25% as singletons. Sequencing was carried out using PBMCs or a T cell subset sorted from them (not recorded which). The receptors originated from a man between 18 and 35 years old who had mild COVID-19 (a few samples of this study predate the infection). Cell type and time point are not known.

V usage is TRBV3-1 and J usage is TRBJ2-5, with a weak D call TRBD1 (6 bases). V lost 1 base and J lost 7, with 13 bases in between. CDR3 size: 14 residues. Germline V gene lookup returns CDR1 LGHDT and CDR2 YNNKEL (reference sequence). CDR3 nucleotides: TGTGCCAGCAGCCAAGGGACAGTGGACGGGACCCAGTACTTC. This gives the protein CASSQGTVDGTQYF.

Only a few counts were recorded for this clonotype. The chain links TRBV19 to TRBJ1-6, with D possibly being TRBD1 (5 bases). Germline CDR1 is LNHDA and CDR2 is SQIVND (reference sequence). Trimming pared 7 bases from V and 0 bases from J, leaving 16 bases between. The CDR3 runs to 17 residues. The CDR3 region is CASTTPGRGSYNSPLHF. The CDR3 DNA is TGTGCCAGTACCACGCCTGGTAGGGGCTCCTATAATTCACCCCTCCACTTT.

This clonotype turned up a few times. The chain uses TRBV6-2 or TRBV6-3 and TRBJ2-7; 7 bases line up with TRBD2. The V gene's germline CDR1 is MNHEY and CDR2 SVGEGT. With V trimmed by 2 bases and J by 3 bases, 10 bases remained unmatched. The CDR3 is 16 residues long. DNA of the CDR3: TGTGCCAGCAGTTACCCCCGGGGAGGGGTGGTCTACGAGCAGTACTTC. Protein product: CASSYPRGGVVYEQYF.

This clonotype has a handful of counts. The chain is built from TRBV29-1 and TRBJ1-5; TRBD1 aligns across 9 bases. The CDR3 sequence is 15 residues long. With V trimmed by 4 bases and J by 6 bases, 10 bases remained unmatched. The germline gives CDR1 SQVTM, CDR2 ANQGSEA. CDR3 nucleotide sequence: TGCAGCGTTGCCGAGGGACAGGGCAAGGGTCAGCCCCAGCATTTT. It translates to CSVAEGQGKGQPQHF.

This clonotype has just a few counts. The rearrangement uses TRBV7-2 and TRBJ2-1; the D gene is possibly TRBD2 (7 bases). The CDR3 sequence is 17 residues long. V dropped 5 bases and J dropped 0 bases, with 17 bases sitting between them. The germline V gene encodes CDR1 SGHTA and CDR2 FQGNSA. The CDR3, as DNA: TGTGCCAGCAGCCCCCGGGGGGCGTACAGCTCCTACAATGAGCAGTTCTTC. Translation: CASSPRGAYSSYNEQFF.

The rearrangement links TRBV5-1 to TRBJ1-6; D ambiguous. Looked up from germline, CDR1 is SGHRS and CDR2 is YFSETQ. The CDR3 spans 17 residues. The germline V and J ends were trimmed by 0 bases and 0 bases, with 10 bases remaining between them. This CDR3 is CASSLGGVSSYNSPLHF. The CDR3 DNA sequence: TGCGCCAGCAGCTTGGGGGGAGTTAGCTCCTATAATTCACCCCTCCACTTT.

The J gene is TRBJ1-1, the V gene TRBV5-1; D ambiguous. Germline V gene lookup returns CDR1 SGHRS and CDR2 YFSETQ. V lost 1 base and J lost 5, with 9 bases in between. This CDR3 spans 13 amino acids. The CDR3 DNA follows: TGCGCCAGCAGCTTGAAGTTGGAGACTGAAGCTTTCTTT. It specifies CASSLKLETEAFF. Filled out from reference TRBV5-1 and TRBJ1-1, the complete variable domain reads KAGVTQTPRYLIKTRGQQVTLSCSPISGHRSVSWYQQTPGQGLQFLFEYFSETQRNKGNFPGRFSGRQFSNSRSEMNVSTLELGDSALYLCASSLKLETEAFFGQGTRLTVV.

V is TRBV7-9 and J is TRBJ1-1; D is unresolved. Germline assignment: CDR1 SEHNR and CDR2 FQNEAQ (reference sequence). V dropped 2 bases and J dropped 2 bases, with 9 bases sitting between them. The CDR3 covers 14 residues. The CDR3 coding sequence is TGTGCCAGCAGCTTATCTAACCCAAACACTGAAGCTTTCTTT. Translating gives CASSLSNPNTEAFF.

This clonotype was seen repeatedly, ten times or more. V and J are TRBV7-9 and TRBJ1-4; 7 positions agree with TRBD1. The trim removed 6 bases at V and 4 bases at J, leaving 5 bases unmatched. Germline V gene sequence: CDR1 SEHNR, CDR2 FQNEAQ (reference sequence). The CDR3 covers 14 residues. CDR3 sequence (DNA): TGTGCCAGCAGAGATAACAGGGGTAATGAAAAACTGTTTTTT. The encoded protein is CASRDNRGNEKLFF.

V gene TRBV4-3 combines with J gene TRBJ2-7, with D maybe TRBD1 (5 bases). V was trimmed by 0 bases and J by 1 base, leaving 10 bases between them. This CDR3 comprises 15 residues. Germline CDR1 reads LGHNA; CDR2 reads YSLEER. The DNA of the CDR3 is TGCGCCAGCAGCCAAGATTCAGGGTATTCCTACGAGCAGTACTTC. It is translated as CASSQDSGYSYEQYF.

In its sample, this clonotype was seen a few times. The chain uses TRBV5-1 and TRBJ1-4; no firm D call. V was cut by 2 bases and J by 4 bases, with 6 bases left in between. CDR1 is SGHRS, CDR2 YFSETQ, per germline. The CDR3 covers 13 residues. In DNA form, the CDR3 reads TGCGCCAGCAGCTTTCGAATTAATGAAAAACTGTTTTTT. Residues: CASSFRINEKLFF.

The V call is TRBV7-2, the J call TRBJ2-3, with TRBD2 matching 7 bases. From germline, CDR1 is SGHTA and CDR2 FQGNSA. This CDR3 has 17 amino acids. The junction had 12 bases not matched to a gene; V was cut back by 4 bases and J by 2 bases. The CDR3 DNA reads TGTGCCAGCAGCTCCTACGGGGGACTATCGTACACAGATACGCAGTATTTT. It encodes CASSSYGGLSYTDTQYF.

This clonotype came up a few times. V and J are TRBV7-8 and TRBJ2-3; no definite D call. Germline CDR1 is SGHVS and CDR2 is FQNEAQ. V was trimmed by 5 bases and J by 0 bases, leaving 12 bases between them. CDR3 length: 15 amino acids. The CDR3 DNA is TGTGCCAGCAGCCCTCTCAGCGAGAGCACAGATACGCAGTATTTT. Protein sequence: CASSPLSESTDTQYF.

This clonotype turned up a few times. The chain employs TRBV3-1 and TRBJ2-5; either TRBD1 or TRBD2 may supply D (5 bases each). The CDR3 sequence is 14 residues long. Between the trimmed V and J ends, which lost 3 bases and 8 bases, there was a span of 16 bases. Germline V gene sequence: CDR1 LGHDT, CDR2 YNNKEL (reference sequence). DNA for the CDR3: TGTGCCAGCAGCCATGGGACGGGTACAGGTACCCAGTACTTC. It yields the protein CASSHGTGTGTQYF.

The rearrangement joins TRBV9 to TRBJ1-2, with 7 bases aligning to TRBD1. Germline assignment: CDR1 SGDLS and CDR2 YYNGEE. With V trimmed by 0 bases and J by 8 bases, 13 bases remained unmatched. The CDR3 has 16 amino acids. For the CDR3, the DNA is TGTGCCAGCAGCGTAGGGACAGGAGAACTATTATACGGCTACACCTTC. It encodes CASSVGTGELLYGYTF.

This clonotype appeared a few times. This chain joins TRBV12-3 or TRBV12-4 and TRBJ2-7; D gene ambiguous. The V end was cut by 1 base, the J end by 4 bases, with 14 bases between. This CDR3 has 15 amino acids. CDR3 DNA: TGTGCCAGCAGTTTAGGCGACGGAACCTTATACGAGCAGTACTTC. The encoded protein is CASSLGDGTLYEQYF.

This sequence joins TRBV12-3 or TRBV12-4 and TRBJ2-5, with D perhaps TRBD1 (6 bases). Deletions cut 6 bases from V and 1 base from J, with 9 bases between. This CDR3 is 13 amino acids long. This CDR3 is CASRQGPQETQYF. The CDR3 DNA reads as TGTGCCAGCAGACAGGGTCCCCAAGAGACCCAGTACTTC.

This clonotype appeared a few times. The chain carries TRBV12-3 or TRBV12-4 and TRBJ2-1, with D possibly TRBD2 on 5 matching bases. V was pared by 0 bases and J by 3 bases, with 12 bases between. CDR3 size: 16 residues. The CDR3 bases are TGTGCCAGCAGTTTAGCGCCGGGGTCCTACTACAATGAGCAGTTCTTC. Translated, it gives CASSLAPGSYYNEQFF.

This clonotype appeared a few times. In nucleotides, the CDR3 is TGTGCCAGCGCACAGGGCTCAGGCAACGTCCTGACTTTC. Translation gives CASAQGSGNVLTF. This chain joins TRBV12-3 or TRBV12-4 and TRBJ2-6; possibly TRBD1 for D (6 bases). This CDR3 is 13 amino acids long. V was cut by 8 bases and J by 9 bases, with 14 bases left in between.

The rearrangement joins TRBV5-1 to TRBJ2-3; D is uncertain. The germline V gene has CDR1 SGHRS and CDR2 YFSETQ. V gave up 0 bases and J gave up 1 base, with 6 bases separating them. The CDR3 has 14 amino acids. The CDR3 sequence is CASSLGLGTDTQYF. CDR3 nucleotides: TGCGCCAGCAGCTTGGGTTTAGGCACAGATACGCAGTATTTT.

The chain combines TRBV5-1 with TRBJ2-3, with D hard to call. Germline values: CDR1 SGHRS, CDR2 YFSETQ. The CDR3 contains 13 residues. Trimming cost V 6 bases and J 0 bases, with 8 bases left between them. In nucleotides, the CDR3 is TGCGCCAGCACCCGAAGTAGCACAGATACGCAGTATTTT. The encoded protein is CASTRSSTDTQYF.

The CDR3 DNA reads as TGTGCCAGCAGTTTTACCGCCGGGACAGCAGACTTAAACTATGGCTACACCTTC. Protein product: CASSFTAGTADLNYGYTF. V and J are TRBV27 and TRBJ1-2; TRBD1 aligns across 7 bases. Germline V CDR1 and CDR2: MNHEY, SMNVEV (reference sequence). The CDR3 is 18 residues long. V was clipped by 3 bases and J by 2 bases; unmatched bases: 15.

The J gene is TRBJ2-3, the V gene TRBV5-6; D may be TRBD1 (6 bases). The germline V and J ends were trimmed by 3 bases and 1 base, with 9 bases remaining between them. The CDR3 covers 14 residues. Germline-derived CDR1 and CDR2 are SGHDT and YYEEEE. This chain's CDR3 is CASSWGLRTDTQYF. The CDR3, as DNA: TGTGCCAGCAGCTGGGGGCTCCGCACAGATACGCAGTATTTT.

This clonotype has just a few counts. The CDR3 DNA reads TGCAGTGCTAGAGCGGGGGCGAAGACTAATGAAAAACTGTTTTTT. This gives the protein CSARAGAKTNEKLFF. The chain carries TRBV20-1 and TRBJ1-4; a possible D gene is TRBD1 (6 bases). Germline CDR1 and CDR2: DFQATT and SNEGSKA (reference sequence). The CDR3 contains 15 residues. V gave up 1 base and J gave up 2 bases, with 11 bases separating them.

This clonotype has a handful of counts. V gene TRBV5-6 combines with J gene TRBJ2-5; 11 nucleotides match TRBD2. The V gene end was trimmed by 4 bases and the J gene end by 0 bases; junction bases not matched to a gene: 2. The CDR3 loop spans 15 amino acids. Germline CDR1 SGHDT, CDR2 YYEEEE. Here the CDR3 reads CASSRGLADQETQYF. CDR3 coding DNA: TGTGCCAGCAGCCGGGGACTAGCGGACCAAGAGACCCAGTACTTC.

The genes are TRBV7-9 and TRBJ1-2; 10 positions match TRBD1. The trim removed 0 bases at V and 6 bases at J, leaving 4 bases unmatched. The CDR3 loop spans 15 amino acids. CDR1 is SEHNR, CDR2 FQNEAQ, per germline (reference sequence). CDR3 coding DNA: TGTGCCAGCAGCTTAGCGGGACAGGGGACGCATGGCTACACCTTC. It codes for CASSLAGQGTHGYTF.

This clonotype was counted a few times. The chain combines TRBV7-2 with TRBJ1-1; D remains unclear. V shed 6 bases and J shed 5 bases, with 13 bases lying between them. The CDR3 covers 13 residues. Germline CDR1 SGHTA, CDR2 FQGNSA. DNA of the CDR3: TGTGCCAGCAGTCGTAGACCGGGAACTGAAGCTTTCTTT. Protein product: CASSRRPGTEAFF.

The chain employs TRBV5-8 and TRBJ2-7; a weak D match, TRBD1 (5 bases). The CDR3 spans 16 residues. Germline-derived CDR1 and CDR2 are SGHTS and YDEGEE. V was clipped by 1 base and J by 0 bases, with 14 bases between them. CDR3 bases: TGTGCCAGCAGCTTGTTGTGGGGCCAGAGCTCCTACGAGCAGTACGTC. Translation: CASSLLWGQSSYEQYV.

The chain uses TRBV4-2 and TRBJ2-3; TRBD1 might be the D (6 bases). This CDR3 has 17 amino acids. Germline CDR1 is LGHNA and CDR2 is YNFKEQ. Trimming left V 4 bases short and J 4 bases short, with 21 bases between. This CDR3 is CASSRIIFRGRADTQYF. The CDR3 nucleotides are TGTGCCAGCAGCCGGATCATTTTCAGGGGCCGGGCAGATACGCAGTATTTT.